The 3 T cell receptor beta chains below come from one sample, sequenced in a study of shared clonotypes between healthy human individuals. Here immunoSEQ multiplex PCR was the method, and the copy in TCRdb shows in-frame clones only, minus some. The repertoire consists of roughly 2,500,000 clones, with approximately 94% occurring once and the leading ten covering 0.36%. The sequenced sample was naive CD4+ T cells from PBMCs. Sample subset: CD45RA+ positively selected. All receptors come from a man aged 18 to 29 in good health. Some clones in this sample may be carry-over from other donors' samples.

The chain couples TRBV19 to TRBJ1-3, with D hard to call. The CDR3 runs to 18 residues. The germline V gene has CDR1 LNHDA and CDR2 SQIVND (reference sequence). With 3 bases removed from V and 0 bases from J, the gap between germline ends came to 18 bases. CDR3 amino acids: CASSISGLQMSSGNTIYF. The CDR3 DNA follows: TGTGCCAGTAGTATTTCGGGGTTACAGATGAGCTCTGGAAACACCATATATTTT.

This chain joins TRBV9 and TRBJ2-1, with 7 bases that match TRBD2. CDR3 length: 15 residues. The germline V gene has CDR1 SGDLS and CDR2 YYNGEE. V lost 0 bases, J lost 8 bases, and 8 bases stayed unmatched. CDR3 loop: CASSVVGGLSDEQFF. The DNA for the CDR3 is TGTGCCAGCAGCGTAGTGGGAGGGTTGAGCGATGAGCAGTTCTTC.

The chain links TRBV28 to TRBJ2-1; 10 bases map to TRBD2. The CDR3 consists of 16 residues. V shed 8 bases, J shed 14 bases, and the junction held 21 bases outside the gene matches. The germline V gene encodes CDR1 MDHEN and CDR2 SYDVKM. The DNA for the CDR3 is TGTGCCAGCCGTTCGGGAGCGGGAGGGCCGGTTTCAGGGGAGTTCTTC. As protein: CASRSGAGGPVSGEFF.